A single sample gave rise to the 19 T cell receptor beta chains below, sequenced in a study of blood T cells in healthy people across ages. The use of a sample-barcoded 5' primer and a J-beta primer mix characterized a second PCR of roughly 6 to 11 cycles. From the 5' RACE reads, TCRdb called clonotypes with MiXCR, one entry per CDR3 protein. The table records about 770,000 distinct CDR3 sequences, more than 40% of them present only once. Sequenced input: blood. The receptors stem from a man between 60 and 75 years old in good health.

This clonotype was picked up a small number of times. The chain is built from TRBV3-1 and TRBJ2-3; D may be TRBD2 (7 bases). V lost 4 bases and J lost 4, with 18 bases in between. CDR1 and CDR2 from the germline V gene are LGHDT and YNNKEL (reference sequence). The CDR3 is made up of 16 amino acids. CDR3 sequence: CASSPVPGGLPDTQYF. CDR3 DNA sequence: TGTGCCAGCAGCCCCGTCCCGGGGGGCCTGCCAGATACGCAGTATTTT.

This clonotype has at least ten counts. The gene calls are TRBV10-3 and TRBJ1-1; TRBD1 aligns across 8 bases. J gave up 4 bases and V 10 bases, and 5 bases lay outside the gene matches. Germline V gene lookup returns CDR1 ENHRY and CDR2 SYGVKD. The CDR3 spans 12 residues. CDR3 nucleotides: TGTGCCACTGGACAGGGATCCACTGAAGCTTTCTTT. Translation: CATGQGSTEAFF.

This clonotype occurred once. The V call is TRBV3-1, the J call TRBJ1-1; D may be TRBD1 (6 bases). The CDR3 is 15 residues long. The germline V gene encodes CDR1 LGHDT and CDR2 YNNKEL (reference sequence). The V and J ends lost 7 bases and 1 base respectively, with 16 bases between them. CDR3 region: CASNLWGGENTEAFF. The CDR3 DNA follows: TGTGCCAGCAACCTTTGGGGGGGCGAGAACACTGAAGCTTTCTTT. Drawing the rest from reference TRBV3-1 and TRBJ1-1, the complete variable domain is DTAVSQTPKYLVTQMGNDKSIKCEQNLGHDTMYWYKQDSKKFLKIMFSYNNKELIINETVPNRFSPKSPDKAHLNLHINSLELGDSAVYFCASNLWGGENTEAFFGQGTRLTVV.

A few counts support this clonotype. The rearrangement uses TRBV28 and TRBJ1-2; 9 bases line up with TRBD1. The CDR3 runs to 14 residues. Germline trimming cut 2 bases from V and 6 bases from J; bases unmatched to any gene: 4. Germline assignment: CDR1 MDHEN and CDR2 SYDVKM. The CDR3 nucleotides are TGTGCCAGCAGTTTAACTCGACAGGGGGATGGCTACACCTTC. Translated: CASSLTRQGDGYTF.

The CDR3 protein is CSARGVNEQYF. Written as DNA, the CDR3 is TGCAGTGCCAGGGGCGTGAACGAGCAGTACTTC. The genes are TRBV20-1 and TRBJ2-7; D possibly corresponds to TRBD1 (6 bases). Trimming cost V 6 bases and J 5 bases, with 11 bases left between them. Germline CDR1 reads DFQATT; CDR2 reads SNEGSKA (reference sequence). The CDR3 extends over 11 amino acids.

The rearrangement joins TRBV21-1 to TRBJ1-1. TRBV21-1 is tagged as a pseudogene. This CDR3 spans 16 amino acids. CDR3 loop: CASSPKGRELATEAFF. DNA for the CDR3: TGTGCCAGCAGCCCAAAAGGGAGGGAGTTAGCGACTGAAGCTTTCTTT.

The J gene is TRBJ1-1, the V gene TRBV12-3 or TRBV12-4; maybe TRBD1 (5 bases). The CDR3 is 15 residues long. The ends were cut back, 3 bases at V and 6 bases at J, with 17 bases in the middle. The CDR3 region has the DNA TGTGCCAGCAGTTTCACGGGCTCCTCGGGGCCTGAAGCTTTCTTT. It codes for CASSFTGSSGPEAFF.

The genes are TRBV7-2 and TRBJ2-7, with D perhaps given as TRBD1 or TRBD2 (7 bases each). CDR3 length: 15 amino acids. V gave up 3 bases and J gave up 0 bases, with 12 bases separating them. CDR1 SGHTA and CDR2 FQGNSA come from the germline V gene. For the CDR3, the DNA is TGTGCCAGCAGCTTGCAGGGGGGGACCTCCTACGAGCAGTACTTC. Protein: CASSLQGGTSYEQYF.

The chain joins TRBV10-3 to TRBJ1-4, with unresolved D. This CDR3 has 12 residues. Between the trimmed V and J ends, which lost 2 bases and 13 bases, there was a span of 11 bases. Germline loops: CDR1 ENHRY, CDR2 SYGVKD. The CDR3 is CAISEDTRRLFF. DNA of the CDR3: TGTGCCATCAGTGAGGACACCCGAAGACTGTTTTTT.

The rearrangement links TRBV9 to TRBJ2-1, with TRBD1 matching over 7 bases. This CDR3 has 15 residues. Germline lookup yields CDR1 SGDLS and CDR2 YYNGEE. Unmatched junction bases numbered 8, after V lost 5 bases and J lost 3 bases. CDR3 nucleotides: TGTGCCAGCAGGTTAACCTGGGACAGCTACAATGAGCAGTTCTTC. It translates to CASRLTWDSYNEQFF.

The rearrangement links TRBV4-3 to TRBJ2-6; D gene unclear. Germline V CDR1 and CDR2: LGHNA, YSLEER. The CDR3 sequence is 18 residues long. Deletions cut 0 bases from V and 1 base from J, with 13 bases between. CDR3 in amino acids: CASSQDWGVLSGANVLTF. CDR3 sequence (DNA): TGCGCCAGCAGCCAAGATTGGGGTGTTTTGTCTGGGGCCAACGTCCTGACTTTC.

The chain combines TRBV12-3 or TRBV12-4 with TRBJ2-3; 7 bases are a match to TRBD1. This CDR3 spans 15 amino acids. V trimming: 4 bases; J trimming: 3 bases; junction bases outside the gene matches: 7. The CDR3 protein is CASSSGQILTDTQYF. The CDR3 nucleotides read TGTGCCAGCAGTTCGGGACAGATTCTTACAGATACGCAGTATTTT.

For the CDR3, the DNA is TGTGCCAGCAGCTTAAGTAGGGGTCCGGGGGCATTCGGCGATACGCAGTATTTT. Protein sequence: CASSLSRGPGAFGDTQYF. The chain carries TRBV7-3 and TRBJ2-3; TRBD1 or TRBD2 may be the D gene (6 bases each). Trimming cost V 1 base and J 6 bases, with 23 bases left between them. CDR1 SGHTA and CDR2 FQGTGA come from the germline V gene. This CDR3 is built from 18 residues.

Note on this clonotype: A clone one base away is much larger, so this may be a read error. The chain employs TRBV29-1 and TRBJ2-1; D might be TRBD1 (5 bases). Near its end, the DNA agrees better with TRBJ2-7, so the J call may be wrong. The CDR3 totals 14 residues. Germline loops: CDR1 SQVTM, CDR2 ANQGSEA. CDR3 residues: CSVAQGSSYNEQYF. For the CDR3, the DNA is TGCAGCGTTGCCCAGGGAAGCTCCTACAATGAGCAGTACTTC.

The chain employs TRBV6-4 and TRBJ2-3; 7 positions agree with TRBD1. Trimming at V came to 8 bases and at J to 4 bases, leaving 15 bases not matched to a gene. The CDR3 has 16 amino acids. Germline V lookup: CDR1 MRHNA, CDR2 SNTAGT. The CDR3 is CASPNPGQVAADTQYF. CDR3 bases: TGTGCCAGCCCTAATCCCGGACAGGTGGCAGCAGATACGCAGTATTTT.

For this clonotype: A much larger clone sits a single nucleotide away, making a read error possible. The chain links TRBV7-2 to TRBJ2-7; D ambiguous. The germline V gene has CDR1 SGHTA and CDR2 FQGNSA. Trimming left V 0 bases short and J 0 bases short, with 6 bases between. The CDR3 is 14 amino acids. This chain's CDR3 is CASSLAANSYEQYF. The CDR3, as DNA: TGTGCCAGCAGCTTAGCGGCCAACTCCTACGAGCAGTACTTC.

J is TRBJ2-4 and V is TRBV6-2 or TRBV6-3, with 9 bases that match TRBD1. With V trimmed by 2 bases and J by 7 bases, 3 bases remained unmatched. CDR1 is MNHEY, CDR2 SVGEGT, per germline. This CDR3 is built from 14 residues. CDR3 in amino acids: CASSYPGQGNIQYF. The DNA of the CDR3 is TGTGCCAGCAGTTACCCTGGACAGGGGAACATTCAGTACTTC.

The V and J genes are TRBV7-2 and TRBJ2-7, with 11 bases aligning to TRBD1. V dropped 5 bases and J dropped 6; count of bases not matched to a gene: 12. This CDR3 spans 16 amino acids. Looked up from germline, CDR1 is SGHTA and CDR2 is FQGNSA. Here the CDR3 DNA reads TGTGCCAGCAGCGACCCCGGGACAGGGGGTATGGGCGAGCAGTACTTC. Encoded protein: CASSDPGTGGMGEQYF.

V is TRBV2 and J is TRBJ1-6; 8 bases are shared with TRBD1. Germline lookup yields CDR1 SNHLY and CDR2 FYNNEI. The CDR3 has 14 amino acids. V lost 7 bases, J lost 5 bases, and 4 bases stayed unmatched. The CDR3 bases are TGTGCCAGCACCCTGGGACAGGATAATTCACCCCTCCACTTT. This gives the protein CASTLGQDNSPLHF.